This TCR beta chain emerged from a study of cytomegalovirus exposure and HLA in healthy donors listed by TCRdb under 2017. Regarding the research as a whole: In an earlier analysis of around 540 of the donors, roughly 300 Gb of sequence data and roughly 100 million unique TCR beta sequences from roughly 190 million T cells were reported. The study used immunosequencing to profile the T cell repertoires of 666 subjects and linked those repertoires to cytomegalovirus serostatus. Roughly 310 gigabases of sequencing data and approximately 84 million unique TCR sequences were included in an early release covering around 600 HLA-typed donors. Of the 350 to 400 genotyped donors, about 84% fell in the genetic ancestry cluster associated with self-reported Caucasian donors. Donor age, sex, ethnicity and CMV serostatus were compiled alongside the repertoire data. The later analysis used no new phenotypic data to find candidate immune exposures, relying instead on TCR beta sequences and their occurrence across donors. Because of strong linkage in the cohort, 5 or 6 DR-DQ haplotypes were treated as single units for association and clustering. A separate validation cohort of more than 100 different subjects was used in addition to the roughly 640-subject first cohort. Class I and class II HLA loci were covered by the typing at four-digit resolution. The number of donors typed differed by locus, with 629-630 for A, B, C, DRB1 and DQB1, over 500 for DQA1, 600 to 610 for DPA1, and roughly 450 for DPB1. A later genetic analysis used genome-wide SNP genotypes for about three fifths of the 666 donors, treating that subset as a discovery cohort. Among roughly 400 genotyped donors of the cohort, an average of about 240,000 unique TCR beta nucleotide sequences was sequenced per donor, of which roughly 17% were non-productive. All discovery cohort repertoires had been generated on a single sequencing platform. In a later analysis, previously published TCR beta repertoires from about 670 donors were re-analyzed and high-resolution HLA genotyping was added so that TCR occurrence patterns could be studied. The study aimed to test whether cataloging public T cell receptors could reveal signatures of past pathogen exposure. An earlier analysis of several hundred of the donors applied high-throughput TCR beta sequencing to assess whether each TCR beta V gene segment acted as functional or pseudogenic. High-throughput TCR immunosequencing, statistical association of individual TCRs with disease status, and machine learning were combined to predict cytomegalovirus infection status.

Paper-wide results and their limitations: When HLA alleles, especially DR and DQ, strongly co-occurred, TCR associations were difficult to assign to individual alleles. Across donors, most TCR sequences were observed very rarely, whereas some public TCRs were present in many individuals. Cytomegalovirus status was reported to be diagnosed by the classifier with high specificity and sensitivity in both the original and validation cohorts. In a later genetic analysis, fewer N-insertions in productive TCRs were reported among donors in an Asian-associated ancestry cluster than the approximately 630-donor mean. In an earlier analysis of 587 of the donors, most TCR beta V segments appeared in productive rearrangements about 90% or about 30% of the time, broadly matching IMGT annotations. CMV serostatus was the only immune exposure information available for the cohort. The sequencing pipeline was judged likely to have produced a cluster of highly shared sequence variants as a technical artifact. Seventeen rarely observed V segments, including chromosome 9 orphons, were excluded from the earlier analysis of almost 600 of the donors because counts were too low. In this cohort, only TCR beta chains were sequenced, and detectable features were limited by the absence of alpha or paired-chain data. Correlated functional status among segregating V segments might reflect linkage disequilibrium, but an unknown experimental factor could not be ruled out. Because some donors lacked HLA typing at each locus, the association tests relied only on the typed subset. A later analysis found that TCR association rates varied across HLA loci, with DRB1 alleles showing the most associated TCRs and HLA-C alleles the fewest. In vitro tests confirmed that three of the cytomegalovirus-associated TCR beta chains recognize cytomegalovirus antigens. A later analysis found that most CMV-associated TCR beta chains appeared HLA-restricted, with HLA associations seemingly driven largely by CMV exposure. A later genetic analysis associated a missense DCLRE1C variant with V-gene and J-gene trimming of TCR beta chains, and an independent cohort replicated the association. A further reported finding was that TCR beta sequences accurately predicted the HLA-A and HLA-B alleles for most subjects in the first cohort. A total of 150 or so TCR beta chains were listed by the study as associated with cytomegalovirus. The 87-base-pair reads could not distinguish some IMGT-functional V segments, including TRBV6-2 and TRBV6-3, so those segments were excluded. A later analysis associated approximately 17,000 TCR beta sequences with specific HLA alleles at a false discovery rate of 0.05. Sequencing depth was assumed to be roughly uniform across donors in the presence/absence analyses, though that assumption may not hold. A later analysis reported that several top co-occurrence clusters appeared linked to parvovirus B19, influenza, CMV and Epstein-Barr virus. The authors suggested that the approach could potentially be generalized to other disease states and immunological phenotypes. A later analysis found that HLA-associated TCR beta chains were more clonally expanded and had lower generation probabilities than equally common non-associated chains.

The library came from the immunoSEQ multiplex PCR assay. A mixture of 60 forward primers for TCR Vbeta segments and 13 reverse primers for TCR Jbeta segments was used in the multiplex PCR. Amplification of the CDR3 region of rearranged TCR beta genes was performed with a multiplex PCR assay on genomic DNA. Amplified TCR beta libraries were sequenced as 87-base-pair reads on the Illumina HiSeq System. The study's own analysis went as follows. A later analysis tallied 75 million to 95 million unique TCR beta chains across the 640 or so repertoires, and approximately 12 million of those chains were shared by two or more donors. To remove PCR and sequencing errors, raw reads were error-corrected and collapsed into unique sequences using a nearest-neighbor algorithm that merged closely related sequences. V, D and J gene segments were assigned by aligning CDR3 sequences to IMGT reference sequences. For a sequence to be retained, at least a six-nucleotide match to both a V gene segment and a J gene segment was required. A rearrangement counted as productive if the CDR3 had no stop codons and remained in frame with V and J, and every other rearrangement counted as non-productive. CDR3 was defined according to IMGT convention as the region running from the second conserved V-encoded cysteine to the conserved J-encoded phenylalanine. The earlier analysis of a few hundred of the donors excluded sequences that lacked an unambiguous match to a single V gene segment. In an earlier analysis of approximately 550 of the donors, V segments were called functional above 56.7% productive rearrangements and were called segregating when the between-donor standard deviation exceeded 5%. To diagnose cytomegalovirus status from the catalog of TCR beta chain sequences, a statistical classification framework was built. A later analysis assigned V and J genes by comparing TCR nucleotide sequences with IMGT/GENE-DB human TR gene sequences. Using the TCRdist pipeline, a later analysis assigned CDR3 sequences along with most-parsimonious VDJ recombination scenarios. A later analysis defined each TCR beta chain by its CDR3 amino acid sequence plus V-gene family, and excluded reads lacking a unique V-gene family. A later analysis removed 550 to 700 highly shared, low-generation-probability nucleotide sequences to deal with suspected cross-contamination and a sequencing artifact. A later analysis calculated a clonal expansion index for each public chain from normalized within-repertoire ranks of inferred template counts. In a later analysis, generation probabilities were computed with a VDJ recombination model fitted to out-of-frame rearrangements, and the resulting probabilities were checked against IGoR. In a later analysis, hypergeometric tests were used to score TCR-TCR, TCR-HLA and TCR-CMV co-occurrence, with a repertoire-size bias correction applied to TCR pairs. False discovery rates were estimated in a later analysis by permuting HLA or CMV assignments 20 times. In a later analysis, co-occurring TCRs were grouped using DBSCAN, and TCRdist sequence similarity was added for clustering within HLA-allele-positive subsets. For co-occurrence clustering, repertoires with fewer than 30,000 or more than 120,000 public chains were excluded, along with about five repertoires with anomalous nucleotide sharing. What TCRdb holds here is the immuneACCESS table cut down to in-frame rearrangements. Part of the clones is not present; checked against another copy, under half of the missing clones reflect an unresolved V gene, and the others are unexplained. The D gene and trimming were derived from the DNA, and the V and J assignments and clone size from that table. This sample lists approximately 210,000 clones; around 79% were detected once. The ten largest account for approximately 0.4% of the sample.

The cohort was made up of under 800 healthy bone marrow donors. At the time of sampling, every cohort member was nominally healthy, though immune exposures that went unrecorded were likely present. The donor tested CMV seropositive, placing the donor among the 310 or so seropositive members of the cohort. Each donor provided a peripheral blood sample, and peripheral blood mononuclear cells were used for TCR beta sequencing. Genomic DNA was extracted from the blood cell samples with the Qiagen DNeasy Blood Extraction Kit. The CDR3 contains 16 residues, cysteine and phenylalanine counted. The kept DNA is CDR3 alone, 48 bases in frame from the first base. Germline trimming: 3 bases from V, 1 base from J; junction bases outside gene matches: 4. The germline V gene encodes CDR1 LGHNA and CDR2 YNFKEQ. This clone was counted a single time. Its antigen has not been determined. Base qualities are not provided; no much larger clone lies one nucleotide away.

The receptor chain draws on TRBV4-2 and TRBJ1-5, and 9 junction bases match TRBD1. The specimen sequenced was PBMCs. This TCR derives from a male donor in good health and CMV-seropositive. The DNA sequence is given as TGTGCCAGCAGCCAGTCGACAGGGGGGAGCAATCAGCCCCAGCATTTT. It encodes CASSQSTGGSNQPQHF.